Listed below are T cell receptor beta chains from one sample, sequenced in a study of CD8 T cells in Susac syndrome. TCRdb ran MiXCR on the immunoSEQ multiplex PCR reads and lists one entry per CDR3 protein. In the table there are a few hundred thousand distinct CDR3 sequences, roughly nine tenths of which are singletons. Sequences were obtained from CD8+ T cells from PBMCs. These TCRs come from a human donor with multiple sclerosis. The CDR3 runs from the conserved cysteine through the conserved F or W. D genes are given only for firm matches. The size of a clone is reported for some rows only, either as once, few or many, or as a class for expanded clones.

size	V	D	J	DNA	CDR3
once	TRBV5-6	.	TRBJ2-3	TGTGCCAGCAGCTTTTCCCCGACACCCTCCACAGATACGCAGTATTTT	CASSFSPTPSTDTQYF
.	TRBV5-8	.	TRBJ2-7	TGTGCCAACTACGACTTCGCCTACGAGCAGTACTTC	CANYDFAYEQYF
.	TRBV2	.	TRBJ2-3	TGTGCCAGCAGGGACACTCTTAGTGTTCCAGATACGCAGTATTTT	CASRDTLSVPDTQYF
.	TRBV10-1	.	TRBJ1-1	TGCGCCAGCAGTGAACGCGGAGGGGAAGCTTTCTTT	CASSERGGEAFF
.	TRBV30	.	TRBJ2-5	TGTGCCTGGAGTGAGACAGTGGAGACCCAGTACTTC	CAWSETVETQYF
.	TRBV30	TRBD1	TRBJ2-7	TGTGCCTGGAGTGGGGAACGCCGGGACAGAGAGTCATTCGAGCAGTACTTC	CAWSGERRDRESFEQYF
.	TRBV5-6	.	TRBJ2-3	TGTGCCAGCAGCTTGGTGGGGGGGGCGGGTCTGACAGATACGCAGTATTTT	CASSLVGGAGLTDTQYF
.	TRBV11-1	.	TRBJ2-3	TGTGCCAGCAGCTCAGGCGAGTATCCCGGGACACCCGAGTTCTCGACAGATACGCAGTATTTT	CASSSGEYPGTPEFSTDTQYF
.	TRBV29-1	TRBD1	TRBJ1-2	TGCAGCGATGACGGACAGGGATTTAACTATGGCTACACCTTC	CSDDGQGFNYGYTF
once	TRBV4-2	TRBD2	TRBJ2-2	TGTGCCAGCAGCCAAGGGGGACTAAGAACCGGGGAGCTGTTTTTT	CASSQGGLRTGELFF
.	TRBV4-1	.	TRBJ2-5	TGCGCCAGCAGCCAAGATATTGCTCTATTGGAGACCCAGTACTTC	CASSQDIALLETQYF
.	TRBV23-1	.	TRBJ1-1	TGCGCCAGCAGTTTGGGGGACTGCACTGAAGCTTTCTTT	CASSLGDCTEAFF
.	TRBV7-6	.	TRBJ2-1	TGTGCCAGCAGCCAAGAACCTGGCGCCTACAATGAGCAGTTCTTC	CASSQEPGAYNEQFF
.	TRBV9	TRBD2	TRBJ2-1	TGTGCCAGCAGCCGGAACCAGGACGGGGGAGGGCCTTACAATGAGCAGTTCTTC	CASSRNQDGGGPYNEQFF
.	TRBV7-9	TRBD1	TRBJ1-1	TGTGCCAGCAGCCCCGGGACAGGGATTCCCACTGAAGCTTTCTTT	CASSPGTGIPTEAFF
.	TRBV7-9	TRBD1	TRBJ1-1	TGTGCCAGCAGCCATCCGGGACAGAGTGAAGCTTTCTTT	CASSHPGQSEAFF
.	TRBV29-1	.	TRBJ2-3	TGCAGCGTTGAAGATAGGATGGCAGATACGCAGTATTTT	CSVEDRMADTQYF
.	TRBV19	TRBD1	TRBJ1-5	TGTGCCAGTAGTAGAATCCGGGACAGTCTCGACAATCAGCCCCAGCATTTT	CASSRIRDSLDNQPQHF
few	TRBV29-1	TRBD2	TRBJ2-2	TGCAGCGTTGTAGCGGGGGGTCCGGGTACCGGGGAGCTGTTTTTT	CSVVAGGPGTGELFF
.	TRBV9	.	TRBJ1-2	TGTGCCAGCAGCGCCTCAGCCCCCGGGGGGTTGAACTATGGCTACACCTTC	CASSASAPGGLNYGYTF
.	TRBV5-1	.	TRBJ2-1	TGCGCCAGCAGCTTGGGGGTGAGGAATGAGCAGTTCTTC	CASSLGVRNEQFF
.	TRBV20-1	.	TRBJ2-5	TGCAGTGCTAGAGGACTGGGGGTCTGGGAGACCCAGTACTTC	CSARGLGVWETQYF
.	TRBV4-3	TRBD1	TRBJ1-2	TGCGCCAGCAGCGGAAGTGGACAGGTGTTCTACACCTTC	CASSGSGQVFYTF
.	TRBV7-3	TRBD1	TRBJ2-3	TGTGCCAGCAGCTTACTATCGGGACAGGGGTTAGATACGCAGTATTTT	CASSLLSGQGLDTQYF
.	TRBV5-4	.	TRBJ2-5	TGTGCCAGCAGCTCCGGAGGGCCGAGTGAGACCCAGTACTTC	CASSSGGPSETQYF
.	TRBV19	.	TRBJ2-1	TGTGCCAGTAGCAAGTTCCGGGACCTCCCGGGCGATGAGCAGTTCTTC	CASSKFRDLPGDEQFF
.	TRBV19	.	TRBJ1-4	TGTGCCAGTAGTATTCGGACAGTCTCGAATGAAAAACTGTTTTTT	CASSIRTVSNEKLFF
.	TRBV10-3	.	TRBJ2-1	TGTGCCATCAGTGAGGACTCCTACAATGAGCAGTTCTTC	CAISEDSYNEQFF
.	TRBV30	.	TRBJ1-1	TGTGCCTGGATTAGCCCTCCGGCAGGGTTGAACACTGAAGCTTTCTTT	CAWISPPAGLNTEAFF
.	TRBV7-9	TRBD1	TRBJ1-2	TGTGCCAGCAGCTTGGGGGACAGGTGGGGGAAGACCTTC	CASSLGDRWGKTF
.	TRBV19	.	TRBJ1-1	TGTGCCAGTAGTATAGGCCAAGGCTTAGGGGCTGAAGCTTTCTTT	CASSIGQGLGAEAFF